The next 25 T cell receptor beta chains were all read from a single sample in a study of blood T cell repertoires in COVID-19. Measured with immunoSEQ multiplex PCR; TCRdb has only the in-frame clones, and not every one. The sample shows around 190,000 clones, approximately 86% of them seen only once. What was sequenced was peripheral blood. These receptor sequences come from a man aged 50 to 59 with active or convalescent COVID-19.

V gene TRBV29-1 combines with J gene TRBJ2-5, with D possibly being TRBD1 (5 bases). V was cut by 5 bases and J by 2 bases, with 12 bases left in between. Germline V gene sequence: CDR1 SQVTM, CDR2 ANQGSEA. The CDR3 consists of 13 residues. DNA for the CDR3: TGCAGCGTTAGGACGGACACACAAGAGACCCAGTACTTC. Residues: CSVRTDTQETQYF.

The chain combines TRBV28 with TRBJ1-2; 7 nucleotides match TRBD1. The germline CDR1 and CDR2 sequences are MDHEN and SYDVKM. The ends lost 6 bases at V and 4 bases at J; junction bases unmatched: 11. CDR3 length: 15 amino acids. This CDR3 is CASRSPGQRSYGYTF. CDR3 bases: TGTGCCAGCAGATCCCCGGGACAGCGATCCTATGGCTACACCTTC.

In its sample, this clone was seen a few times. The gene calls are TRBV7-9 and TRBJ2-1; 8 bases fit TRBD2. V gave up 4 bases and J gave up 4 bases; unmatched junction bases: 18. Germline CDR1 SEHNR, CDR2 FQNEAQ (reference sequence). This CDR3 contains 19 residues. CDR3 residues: CASSSPLDSGNPLYNEQFF. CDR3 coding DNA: TGTGCCAGCAGCTCCCCCCTTGATAGCGGGAACCCCTTGTACAATGAGCAGTTCTTC.

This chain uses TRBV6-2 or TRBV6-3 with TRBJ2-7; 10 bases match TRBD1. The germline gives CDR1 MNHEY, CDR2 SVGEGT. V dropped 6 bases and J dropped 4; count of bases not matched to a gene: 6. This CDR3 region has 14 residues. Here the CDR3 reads CASSQTGGAYEQYF. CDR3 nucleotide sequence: TGTGCCAGCAGCCAGACAGGGGGCGCGTACGAGCAGTACTTC.

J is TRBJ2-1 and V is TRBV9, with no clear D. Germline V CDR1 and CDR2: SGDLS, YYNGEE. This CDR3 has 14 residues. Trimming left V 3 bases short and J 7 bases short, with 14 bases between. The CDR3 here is CASSGGAFLNEQFF. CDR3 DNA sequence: TGTGCCAGCAGCGGAGGTGCCTTCTTAAATGAGCAGTTCTTC.

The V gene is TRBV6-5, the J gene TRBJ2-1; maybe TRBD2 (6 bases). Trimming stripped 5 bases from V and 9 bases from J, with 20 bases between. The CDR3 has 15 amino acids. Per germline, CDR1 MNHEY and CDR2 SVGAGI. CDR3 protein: CASSPEWVGSTEQFF. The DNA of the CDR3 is TGTGCCAGCAGTCCCGAATGGGTCGGGAGCACTGAGCAGTTCTTC.

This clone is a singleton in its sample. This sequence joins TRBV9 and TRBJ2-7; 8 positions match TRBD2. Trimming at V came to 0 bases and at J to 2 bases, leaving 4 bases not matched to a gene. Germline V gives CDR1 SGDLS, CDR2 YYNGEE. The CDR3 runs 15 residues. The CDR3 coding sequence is TGTGCCAGCAGCGTAGAGGGGACTAGACCCTACGAGCAGTACTTC. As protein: CASSVEGTRPYEQYF.

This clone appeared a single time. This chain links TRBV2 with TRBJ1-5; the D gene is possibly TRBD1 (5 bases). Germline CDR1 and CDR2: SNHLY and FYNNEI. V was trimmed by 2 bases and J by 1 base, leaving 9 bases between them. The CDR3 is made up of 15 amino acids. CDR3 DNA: TGTGCCAGCAGTGAACAGGGATTGAGCAATCAGCCCCAGCATTTT. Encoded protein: CASSEQGLSNQPQHF.

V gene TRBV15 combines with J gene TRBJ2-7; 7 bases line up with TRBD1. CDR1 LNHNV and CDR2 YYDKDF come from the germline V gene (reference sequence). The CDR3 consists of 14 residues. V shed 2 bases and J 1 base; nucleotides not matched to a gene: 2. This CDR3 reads CATSRYRGSYEQYF. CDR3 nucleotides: TGTGCCACCAGCAGATACAGGGGATCCTACGAGCAGTACTTC.

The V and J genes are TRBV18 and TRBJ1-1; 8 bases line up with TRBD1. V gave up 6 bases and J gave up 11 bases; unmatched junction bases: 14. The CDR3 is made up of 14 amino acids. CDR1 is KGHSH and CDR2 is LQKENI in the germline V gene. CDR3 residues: CASSPGTGGREAFF. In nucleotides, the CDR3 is TGTGCCAGCTCCCCCGGGACAGGCGGTCGGGAGGCTTTCTTT.

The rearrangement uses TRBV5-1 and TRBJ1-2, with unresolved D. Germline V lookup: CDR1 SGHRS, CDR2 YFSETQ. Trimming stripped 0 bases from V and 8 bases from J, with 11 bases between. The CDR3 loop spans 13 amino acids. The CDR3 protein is CASSLASGGGYTF. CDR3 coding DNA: TGCGCCAGCAGCTTGGCATCGGGCGGGGGCTACACCTTC. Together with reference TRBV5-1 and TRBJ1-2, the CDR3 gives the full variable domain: KAGVTQTPRYLIKTRGQQVTLSCSPISGHRSVSWYQQTPGQGLQFLFEYFSETQRNKGNFPGRFSGRQFSNSRSEMNVSTLELGDSALYLCASSLASGGGYTFGSGTRLTVV.

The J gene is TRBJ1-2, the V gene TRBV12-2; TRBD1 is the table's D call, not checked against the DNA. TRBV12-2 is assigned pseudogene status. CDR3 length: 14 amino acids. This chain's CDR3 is CASRLGHLRDGYTF. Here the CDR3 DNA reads TGTGCAAGTCGCTTAGGGCACCTCAGGGATGGCTACACCTTC.

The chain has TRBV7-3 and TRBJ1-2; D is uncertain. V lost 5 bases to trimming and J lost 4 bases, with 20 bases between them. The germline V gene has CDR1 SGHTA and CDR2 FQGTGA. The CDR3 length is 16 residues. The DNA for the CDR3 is TGTGCCAGCAGCCCAAATATTTCACAGTCTTGCTATGGCTACACCTTC. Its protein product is CASSPNISQSCYGYTF. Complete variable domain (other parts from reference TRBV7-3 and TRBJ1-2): GAGVSQTPSNKVTEKGKYVELRCDPISGHTALYWYRQSLGQGPEFLIYFQGTGAADDSGLPNDRFFAVRPEGSVSTLKIQRTERGDSAVYLCASSPNISQSCYGYTFGSGTRLTVV.

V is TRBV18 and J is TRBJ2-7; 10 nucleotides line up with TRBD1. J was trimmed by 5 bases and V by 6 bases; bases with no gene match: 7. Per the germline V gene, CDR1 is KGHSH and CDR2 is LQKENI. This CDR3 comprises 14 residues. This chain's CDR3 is CASSPGQGRDEQYF. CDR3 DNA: TGTGCCAGCTCGCCGGGACAGGGGAGGGACGAGCAGTACTTC. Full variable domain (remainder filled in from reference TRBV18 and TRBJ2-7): NAGVMQNPRHLVRRRGQEARLRCSPMKGHSHVYWYRQLPEEGLKFMVYLQKENIIDESGMPKERFSAEFPKEGPSILRIQQVVRGDSAAYFCASSPGQGRDEQYFGPGTRLTVT.

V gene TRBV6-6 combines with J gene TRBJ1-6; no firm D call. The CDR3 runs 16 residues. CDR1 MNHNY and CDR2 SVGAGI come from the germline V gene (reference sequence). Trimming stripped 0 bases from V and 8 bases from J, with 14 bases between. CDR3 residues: CASSYSSPGSDSPLHF. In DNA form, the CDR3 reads TGTGCCAGCAGTTACTCTAGTCCGGGAAGCGATTCACCCCTCCACTTT.

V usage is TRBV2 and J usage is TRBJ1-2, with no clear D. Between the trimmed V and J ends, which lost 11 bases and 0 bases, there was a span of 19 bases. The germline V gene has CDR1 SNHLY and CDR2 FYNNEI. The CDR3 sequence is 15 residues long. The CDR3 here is CASQKEASANYGYTF. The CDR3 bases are TGTGCCTCACAAAAAGAGGCATCAGCTAACTATGGCTACACCTTC.

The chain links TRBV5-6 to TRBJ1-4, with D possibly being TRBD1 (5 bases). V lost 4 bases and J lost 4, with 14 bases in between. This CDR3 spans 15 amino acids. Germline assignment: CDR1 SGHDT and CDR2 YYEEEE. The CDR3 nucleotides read TGTGCCAGCAGCAACAGACAGTTGAATAATGAAAAACTGTTTTTT. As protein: CASSNRQLNNEKLFF.

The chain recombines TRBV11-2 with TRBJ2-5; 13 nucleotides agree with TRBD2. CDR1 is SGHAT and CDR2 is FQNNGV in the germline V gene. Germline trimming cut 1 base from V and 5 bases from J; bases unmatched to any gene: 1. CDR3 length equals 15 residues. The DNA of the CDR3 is TGTGCCAGCAGCTTAGCACTAGCGGGAGGGGAGACCCAGTACTTC. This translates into CASSLALAGGETQYF.

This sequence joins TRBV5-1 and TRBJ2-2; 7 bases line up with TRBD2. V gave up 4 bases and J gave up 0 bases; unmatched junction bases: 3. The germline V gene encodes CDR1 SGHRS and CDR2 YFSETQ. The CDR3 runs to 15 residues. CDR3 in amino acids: CASSRAGSNTGELFF. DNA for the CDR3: TGCGCCAGCAGCCGAGCGGGATCGAACACCGGGGAGCTGTTTTTT. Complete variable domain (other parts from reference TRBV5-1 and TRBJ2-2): KAGVTQTPRYLIKTRGQQVTLSCSPISGHRSVSWYQQTPGQGLQFLFEYFSETQRNKGNFPGRFSGRQFSNSRSEMNVSTLELGDSALYLCASSRAGSNTGELFFGEGSRLTVL.

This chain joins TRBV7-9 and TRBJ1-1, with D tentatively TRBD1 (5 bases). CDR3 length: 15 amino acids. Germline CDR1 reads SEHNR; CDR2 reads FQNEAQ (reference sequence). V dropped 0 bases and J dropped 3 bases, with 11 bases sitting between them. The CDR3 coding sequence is TGTGCCAGCAGCTTAGCGATAGGAGGGGACACTGAAGCTTTCTTT. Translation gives CASSLAIGGDTEAFF.

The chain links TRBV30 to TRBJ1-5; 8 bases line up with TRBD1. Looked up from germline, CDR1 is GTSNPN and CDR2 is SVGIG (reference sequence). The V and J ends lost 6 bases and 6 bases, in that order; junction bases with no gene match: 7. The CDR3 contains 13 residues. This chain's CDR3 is CACILRGRQPQHF. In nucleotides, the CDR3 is TGTGCCTGTATTCTCAGGGGGCGTCAGCCCCAGCATTTT.

This CDR3 reads CASSVEDRVGTEAFF. The CDR3 DNA reads TGTGCCAGCAGCGTAGAGGACAGGGTGGGAACTGAAGCTTTCTTT. The chain has TRBV9 and TRBJ1-1; 8 bases align to TRBD1. Germline CDR1 SGDLS, CDR2 YYNGEE. The CDR3 consists of 15 residues. Unmatched junction bases numbered 6, after V lost 0 bases and J lost 5 bases.

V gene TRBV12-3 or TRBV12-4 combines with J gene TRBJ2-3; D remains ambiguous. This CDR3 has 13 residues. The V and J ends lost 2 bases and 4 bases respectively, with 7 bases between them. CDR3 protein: CASSLSEADTQYF. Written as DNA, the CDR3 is TGTGCCAGCAGTTTAAGCGAGGCAGATACGCAGTATTTT.

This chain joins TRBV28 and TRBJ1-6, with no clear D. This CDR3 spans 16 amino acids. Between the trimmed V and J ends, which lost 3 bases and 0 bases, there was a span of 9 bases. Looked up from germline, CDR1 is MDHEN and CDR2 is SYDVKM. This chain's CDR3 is CASSFPVSSYNSPLHF. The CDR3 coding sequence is TGTGCCAGCAGTTTTCCCGTTAGCTCCTATAATTCACCCCTCCACTTT.

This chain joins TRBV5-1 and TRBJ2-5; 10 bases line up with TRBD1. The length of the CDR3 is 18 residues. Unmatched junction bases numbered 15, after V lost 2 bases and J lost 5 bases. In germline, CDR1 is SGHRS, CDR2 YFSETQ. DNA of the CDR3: TGCGCCAGCAGCTTCACCGGGACAGGGGCCGCGGGTAGCGAGACCCAGTACTTC. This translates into CASSFTGTGAAGSETQYF. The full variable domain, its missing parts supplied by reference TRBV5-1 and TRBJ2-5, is KAGVTQTPRYLIKTRGQQVTLSCSPISGHRSVSWYQQTPGQGLQFLFEYFSETQRNKGNFPGRFSGRQFSNSRSEMNVSTLELGDSALYLCASSFTGTGAAGSETQYFGPGTRLLVL.